This T cell receptor beta chain was profiled in a study of shared clonotypes between healthy human individuals. General observations from the study: Naive subsets generally had larger estimated richness than memory subsets.

Replicate PCRs run on sorted subsets employed 200 ng DNA, 25,000 to 35,000 T cell genomes. Authors' analysis steps: Without quality scores, immunoSEQ junctional reads could not be filtered like full-length reads. The protocol was immunoSEQ multiplex PCR, while the TCRdb copy is restricted to in-frame clones and leaves out a portion. V and J calls and clone size are copied from that table; D and trimming were computed from the DNA. The profile covers roughly 1,800,000 clones, with less than 95% appearing a single time and under 1.5% taken by the ten largest. The germline V gene has CDR1 MNHEY and CDR2 SMNVEV (reference sequence). V was pared by 8 bases and J by 6 bases, with 26 bases between. The CDR3 has 16 amino acids. On this clone: The antigen is unknown.

Terminally differentiated effector memory CD45RA+ cells were left out of the naive CD8 fraction, which was CD45RO-negative and positively selected for CCR7. The donors, all of them Caucasian adults, lived in Nashville, Tennessee. The TCR sequence derives from a man between 18 and 35 years old in good health. Sequencing was done on a sample of naive CD8+ T cells sorted from blood. V and J are TRBV27 and TRBJ2-7, with D perhaps TRBD1 (5 bases). The CDR3 loop is CASLPHMGQGKAEQYF. CDR3 bases: TGTGCCAGCCTTCCCCACATGGGGCAGGGAAAGGCCGAGCAGTACTTC.